The 8 T cell receptor beta chains reported below all come from one sample, sequenced in a study of blood T cell repertoires in COVID-19. TCRdb's copy holds only in-frame clones and misses some; the assay was immunoSEQ multiplex PCR. The table has fewer than 350,000 clones, roughly 88% seen once; the top ten hold about 8.5%. The sequenced material came from peripheral blood. These receptors came from a young man with active or convalescent COVID-19.

The chain combines TRBV6-5 with TRBJ1-5; TRBD1 matches at 7 bases. CDR1 and CDR2 from the germline V gene are MNHEY and SVGAGI. This CDR3 contains 15 residues. V trimming: 2 bases; J trimming: 5 bases; junction bases outside the gene matches: 6. The CDR3 here is CASSYGHRGDQPQHF. The CDR3 nucleotides read TGTGCCAGCAGTTACGGGCACAGGGGCGATCAGCCCCAGCATTTT.

This clone was counted a single time. The DNA of the CDR3 is TGCGCCGCGGGGGCGGGCTCTGGAAACACCATATATTTT. It translates to CAAGAGSGNTIYF. The chain combines TRBV4-1 with TRBJ1-3, with D perhaps matching TRBD1 (6 bases). Per the germline V gene, CDR1 is MGHRA and CDR2 is YSYEKL. The CDR3 totals 13 residues. V dropped 11 bases and J dropped 0 bases, with 11 bases sitting between them.

The J gene is TRBJ2-2, the V gene TRBV5-4; weak D call: TRBD1 (5 bases). Germline values: CDR1 SGHNT, CDR2 YYREEE (reference sequence). The CDR3 is 16 residues long. V was pared by 3 bases and J by 0 bases, with 12 bases between. CDR3 region: CASSSASGTNTGELFF. The DNA of the CDR3 is TGTGCCAGCAGCTCGGCCTCAGGGACGAACACCGGGGAGCTGTTTTTT.

This chain connects TRBV7-2 to TRBJ1-1, with TRBD1 as a possible D gene (5 bases). The CDR3 totals 13 residues. Trimming shortened V by 4 bases and J by 3 bases, and 9 bases separated the two germline ends. CDR1 is SGHTA, CDR2 FQGNSA, per germline. CDR3 coding DNA: TGTGCCAGCAGCTCCTGGACATACACTGAAGCTTTCTTT. Protein product: CASSSWTYTEAFF.

CDR3 sequence: CASSETQGASLYTEAFF. The CDR3 nucleotides are TGTGCCAGCAGTGAGACACAGGGGGCGAGTCTATACACTGAAGCTTTCTTT. The rearrangement uses TRBV6-1 and TRBJ1-1; 9 positions match TRBD1. V lost 3 bases to trimming and J lost 3 bases; unmatched junction nucleotides: 11. CDR3 length: 17 amino acids. CDR1 is MNHNS and CDR2 is SASEGT in the germline V gene.

The chain carries TRBV5-1 and TRBJ2-1; the match to TRBD2 covers 11 bases. The CDR3 is made up of 14 amino acids. The V gene's germline CDR1 is SGHRS and CDR2 YFSETQ. V shed 0 bases, J shed 8 bases, and the junction held 1 base outside the gene matches. As DNA, the CDR3 is TGCGCCAGCAGCTTGGGACTAGCGGGGCATGAGCAGTTCTTC. Residues: CASSLGLAGHEQFF.

The V call is TRBV24-1, the J call TRBJ1-5, with 7 bases aligning to TRBD1. The V gene end was trimmed by 5 bases and the J gene end by 8 bases; junction bases not matched to a gene: 5. This CDR3 region has 13 residues. CDR1 and CDR2 (germline): KGHDR, SFDVKD. The CDR3 protein is CATSANDREPQHF. DNA for the CDR3: TGTGCCACCAGTGCCAATGACAGGGAGCCCCAGCATTTT.

On this clone itself: The same CDR3 arises from other DNA sequences in this sample as well. V is TRBV20-1 and J is TRBJ1-2; tentatively, D is TRBD1 (5 bases). Trimming took 3 bases from V and 4 from J, leaving 6 bases between them. The length of the CDR3 is 11 residues. The germline V gene has CDR1 DFQATT and CDR2 SNEGSKA (reference sequence). The CDR3, as DNA: TGCAGTGCTAGCCAGGGCTATGGCTACACCTTC. It is translated as CSASQGYGYTF.